This TCR beta chain was documented in a study of cytomegalovirus exposure and HLA in healthy donors. In the study overall: In a later analysis, it was reported that the roughly 130 validation repertoires had been produced on the same platform as the 666 repertoires belonging to the first cohort. Study-wide findings and caveats: Reported performance of the classifier showed diagnosis of cytomegalovirus status with high specificity and sensitivity. Most TCR sequences were uncommon, yet certain public TCRs appeared in many donors. Cytomegalovirus association was listed for approximately 150 TCR beta chains.

As concerns this clone: Its antigen is unidentified.

There are 15 residues in the CDR3. From germline, CDR1 is MNHNS and CDR2 SASEGT. Trimming took 1 base from V and 2 from J, leaving 12 bases between them. Sequencing used immunoSEQ multiplex PCR; TCRdb keeps in-frame clones, though not all of them. This table has around 150,000 clones, 84% appearing once. Sequencing was carried out using PBMCs. The chain couples TRBV6-1 to TRBJ2-7; D gene ambiguous. The sequence was collected from a young man in good health and CMV-seropositive. In DNA, the CDR3 is TGTGCCAGCAGTGAAGAGAGCAGCGAAACCTACGAGCAGTACTTC. Translation gives CASSEESSETYEQYF.